Presented here are 10 T cell receptor beta chains from one specimen sequenced in a study of early T cells in non-severe SARS-CoV-2 infection. TCRdb re-called the 5' RACE reads through MiXCR, storing one row per CDR3 protein. The sample holds roughly 93,000 distinct CDR3 sequences, roughly 14% seen once. The sample comprised whole blood. The receptors were gathered from an adult who was a healthcare worker with PCR-confirmed SARS-CoV-2 infection or an uninfected control (not recorded which).

This clonotype was counted ten times or more. The chain combines TRBV18 with TRBJ2-5, with 8 bases aligning to TRBD1. Trimming cost V 3 bases and J 2 bases; bases outside gene matches: 2. CDR3 size: 14 residues. CDR1 and CDR2 from the germline V gene are KGHSH and LQKENI. The CDR3 loop is CASSPGQGQETQYF. The CDR3 DNA reads as TGTGCCAGCTCACCCGGACAGGGACAAGAGACCCAGTACTTC.

This clonotype was recorded a few times. The CDR3 DNA sequence: TGTGCCAGCAGCATCCTAGCGGGGGGGCGCGCGAACACCGGGGAGCTGTTTTTT. This codes for CASSILAGGRANTGELFF. The genes are TRBV7-6 and TRBJ2-2; 12 bases agree with TRBD2. V lost 5 bases and J lost 0; bases outside the gene matches: 7. The length of the CDR3 is 18 residues. From germline, CDR1 is SGHVS and CDR2 FNYEAQ. Full variable domain (outside the CDR3, taken from reference TRBV7-6 and TRBJ2-2): GAGVSQSPRYKVTKRGQDVALRCDPISGHVSLYWYRQALGQGPEFLTYFNYEAQQDKSGLPNDRFSAERPEGSISTLTIQRTEQRDSAMYRCASSILAGGRANTGELFFGEGSRLTVL.

The chain uses TRBV11-1 and TRBJ1-1; maybe TRBD1 (6 bases). Germline-derived CDR1 and CDR2 are SGHAT and FQDESV (reference sequence). This CDR3 spans 16 amino acids. V shed 3 bases and J shed 1 base, with 15 bases lying between them. The CDR3 nucleotides are TGTGCCAGCAGCTTCAAGCGAGGACAGTCGAACACTGAAGCTTTCTTT. It translates to CASSFKRGQSNTEAFF. Looking up the rest from reference TRBV11-1 and TRBJ1-1 gives the full variable domain: EAEVAQSPRYKITEKSQAVAFWCDPISGHATLYWYRQILGQGPELLVQFQDESVVDDSQLPKDRFSAERLKGVDSTLKIQPAELGDSAMYLCASSFKRGQSNTEAFFGQGTRLTVV.

A few counts support this clonotype. This chain joins TRBV19 and TRBJ2-3, with D unclear. This CDR3 is 13 amino acids long. The germline V and J ends were trimmed by 8 bases and 0 bases, with 9 bases remaining between them. CDR1 and CDR2 (germline): LNHDA, SQIVND (reference sequence). The CDR3 is CASRSSSTDTQYF. CDR3 DNA: TGTGCCAGTCGCTCCTCTAGCACAGATACGCAGTATTTT. Full variable domain (rest looked up from reference TRBV19 and TRBJ2-3): DGGITQSPKYLFRKEGQNVTLSCEQNLNHDAMYWYRQDPGQGLRLIYYSQIVNDFQKGDIAEGYSVSREKKESFPLTVTSAQKNPTAFYLCASRSSSTDTQYFGPGTRLTVL.

V is TRBV21-1 and J is TRBJ1-1; TRBD1 was called by the table and not checked on the DNA. TRBV21-1 is a documented pseudogene. This CDR3 has 14 amino acids. CDR3 amino acids: CASSETGWNTEAFF. The CDR3 DNA reads as TGTGCCAGCAGCGAGACAGGATGGAACACTGAAGCTTTCTTT.

In this sample, this clonotype turned up a few times. This rearrangement joins TRBV20-1 to TRBJ2-1, with 7 nucleotides matching TRBD1. The CDR3 runs to 14 residues. Germline trimming cut 4 bases from V and 6 bases from J; bases unmatched to any gene: 9. Germline CDR1 DFQATT, CDR2 SNEGSKA (reference sequence). The CDR3 region has the DNA TGCAGTGCTAACGACAGGGTGGTCCCCAATGAGCAGTTCTTC. Protein product: CSANDRVVPNEQFF.

This clonotype has at least ten counts. This CDR3 reads CASSENRLLRGYTF. Written as DNA, the CDR3 is TGTGCCAGCAGCGAAAACAGGCTTCTGAGGGGCTACACCTTC. The V and J genes are TRBV9 and TRBJ1-2, with D possibly TRBD1 on 5 matching bases. Per germline, CDR1 SGDLS and CDR2 YYNGEE. V was trimmed by 3 bases and J by 8 bases, leaving 17 bases between them. The CDR3 loop spans 14 amino acids.

This clonotype turned up a few times. The chain combines TRBV29-1 with TRBJ1-1; 7 bases match TRBD1. V lost 8 bases and J lost 1; bases outside the gene matches: 4. In germline, CDR1 is SQVTM, CDR2 ANQGSEA. This CDR3 contains 12 residues. CDR3: CSSNRGNTEAFF. CDR3 bases: TGCAGCTCCAACAGGGGGAACACTGAAGCTTTCTTT.

The chain recombines TRBV19 with TRBJ1-6; possibly TRBD1 for D (6 bases). The V end lost 4 bases, the J end lost 7 bases, and 8 bases lay between the germline ends. Germline assignment: CDR1 LNHDA and CDR2 SQIVND (reference sequence). This CDR3 is 13 amino acids long. The CDR3 spells CASSRTVNSPLHF. In DNA, the CDR3 is TGTGCCAGTAGTAGGACAGTCAATTCACCCCTCCACTTT.

This clonotype was seen a few times. The chain recombines TRBV10-2 with TRBJ2-7; 13 nucleotides match TRBD2. V dropped 10 bases and J dropped 4; count of bases not matched to a gene: 10. CDR1 is WSHSY and CDR2 is SAAADI in the germline V gene. The CDR3 length is 15 residues. CDR3 sequence (DNA): TGCGCCACCACTAGCGGGGGGGCTCCAGCTTACGAGCAGTACGTC. This translates into CATTSGGAPAYEQYV.